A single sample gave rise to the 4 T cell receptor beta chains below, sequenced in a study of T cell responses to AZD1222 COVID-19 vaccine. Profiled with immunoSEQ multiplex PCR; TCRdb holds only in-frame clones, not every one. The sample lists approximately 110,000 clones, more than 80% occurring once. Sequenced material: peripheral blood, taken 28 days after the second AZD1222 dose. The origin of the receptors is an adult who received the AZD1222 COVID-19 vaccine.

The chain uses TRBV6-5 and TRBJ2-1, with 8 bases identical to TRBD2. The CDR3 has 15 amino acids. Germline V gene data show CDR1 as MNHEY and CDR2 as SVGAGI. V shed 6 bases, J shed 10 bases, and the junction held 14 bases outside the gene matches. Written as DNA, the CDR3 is TGTGCCAGCAGGGGTCGCAGCGGGGGCCGGGAAGAGCAGTTCTTC. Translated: CASRGRSGGREEQFF.

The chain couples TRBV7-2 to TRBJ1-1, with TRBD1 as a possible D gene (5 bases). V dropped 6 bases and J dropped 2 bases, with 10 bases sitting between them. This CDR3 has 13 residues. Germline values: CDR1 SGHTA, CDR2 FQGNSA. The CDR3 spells CASRLGENTEAFF. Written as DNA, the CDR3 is TGTGCCAGCAGACTGGGGGAAAACACTGAAGCTTTCTTT. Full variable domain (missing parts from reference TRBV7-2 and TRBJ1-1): GAGVSQSPSNKVTEKGKDVELRCDPISGHTALYWYRQSLGQGLEFLIYFQGNSAPDKSGLPSDRFSAERTGGSVSTLTIQRTQQEDSAVYLCASRLGENTEAFFGQGTRLTVV.

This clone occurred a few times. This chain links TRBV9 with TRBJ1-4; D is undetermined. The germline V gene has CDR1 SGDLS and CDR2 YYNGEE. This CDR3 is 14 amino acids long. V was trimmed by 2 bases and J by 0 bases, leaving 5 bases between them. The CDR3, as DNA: TGTGCCAGCAGCGTGGCTACAACTAATGAAAAACTGTTTTTT. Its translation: CASSVATTNEKLFF.

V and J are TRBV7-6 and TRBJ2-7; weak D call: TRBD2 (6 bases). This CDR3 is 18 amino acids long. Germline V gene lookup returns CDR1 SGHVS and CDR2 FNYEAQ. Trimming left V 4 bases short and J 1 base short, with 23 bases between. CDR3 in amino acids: CASSSATRMDYGSYEQYF. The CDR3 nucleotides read TGTGCCAGCAGCTCAGCGACAAGGATGGACTATGGGTCCTACGAGCAGTACTTC.